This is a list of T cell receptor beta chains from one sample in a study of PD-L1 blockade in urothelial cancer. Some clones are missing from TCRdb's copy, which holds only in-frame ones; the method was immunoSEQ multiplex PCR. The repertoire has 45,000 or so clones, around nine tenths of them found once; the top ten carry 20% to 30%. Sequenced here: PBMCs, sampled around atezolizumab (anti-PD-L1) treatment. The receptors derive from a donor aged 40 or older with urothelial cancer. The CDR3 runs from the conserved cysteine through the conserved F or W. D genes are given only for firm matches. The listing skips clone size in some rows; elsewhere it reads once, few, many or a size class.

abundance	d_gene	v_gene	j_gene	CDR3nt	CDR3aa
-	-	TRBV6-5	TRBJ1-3	TGTGCCAGCAGTTACTCGGGGGGGTTCGCTGGAAACACCATATATTTT	CASSYSGGFAGNTIYF
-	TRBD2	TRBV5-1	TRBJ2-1	TGCGCCAGCAGCTTGGCGGTGGGACTAGCGCTGGGTGAGCAGTTCTTC	CASSLAVGLALGEQFF
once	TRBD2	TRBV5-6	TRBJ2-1	TGTGCCAGCAGCCCCGTGGCGGGAGCGGGTAATGAGCAGTTCTTC	CASSPVAGAGNEQFF
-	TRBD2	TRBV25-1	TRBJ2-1	TGTGCCAGCAGTGACCCGGGACTAGCGGGAGGCTGGGAGCAGTTCTTC	CASSDPGLAGGWEQFF
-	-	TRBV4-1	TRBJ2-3	TGCGCCAGCAGCCGTTCCCAGCGGGTCACAGATACGCAGTATTTT	CASSRSQRVTDTQYF
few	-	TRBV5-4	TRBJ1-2	TGTGCCAGCAGCGGGAGGGGCGTTGGCTACACCTTC	CASSGRGVGYTF
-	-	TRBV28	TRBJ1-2	TGTGCCACCCTACAGGGCGGCGACTATGGCTACACCTTC	CATLQGGDYGYTF
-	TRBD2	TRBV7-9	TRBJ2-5	TGTGCCAGCAGCTTACTAGCGGGAGCGGGAGAGACCCAGTACTTC	CASSLLAGAGETQYF
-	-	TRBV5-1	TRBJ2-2	TGCGCCAGCAGGGACTCCGACACCGGGGAGCTGTTTTTT	CASRDSDTGELFF
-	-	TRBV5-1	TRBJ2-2	TGCGCCAGCAACTCCCAGACAGGACGCACCGGGGAGCTGTTTTTT	CASNSQTGRTGELFF
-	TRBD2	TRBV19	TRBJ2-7	TGTGCCAGTAGTCACATCGGGACTAGCGGGAGGGGACGGCACGAGCAGTACTTC	CASSHIGTSGRGRHEQYF
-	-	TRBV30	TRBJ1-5	TGTGCCTGGAGTGCTCTTACGCCGGGTCTGAGCAATCAGCCCCAGCATTTT	CAWSALTPGLSNQPQHF
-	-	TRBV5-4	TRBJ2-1	TGTGCCAGCAGCTCCGCGGGCCTGAGCTCCTACAATGAGCAGTTCTTC	CASSSAGLSSYNEQFF
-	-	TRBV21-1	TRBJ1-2	TGTGCCAGCAGCCCGCTATCCATGACAGAGGATGGTGACTATGGCTACACCTTC	CASSPLSMTEDGDYGYTF
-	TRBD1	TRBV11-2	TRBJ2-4	TGTGCCAGCAGCTTAACCCCCGGGACAGGGTTTAACATTCAGTACTTC	CASSLTPGTGFNIQYF
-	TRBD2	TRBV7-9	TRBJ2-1	TGTGCCAGCAGCAGGACTAGCGGGAGGATCTACAATGAGCAGTTCTTC	CASSRTSGRIYNEQFF
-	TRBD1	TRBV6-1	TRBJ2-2	TGTGCCAGCAGTGAAAGACCGGACAGGTTCGCCGGGGAGCTGTTTTTT	CASSERPDRFAGELFF
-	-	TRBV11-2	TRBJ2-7	TGTGCCAGCACCCACCAGACCCAGAGGGTTGAGCAGTACTTC	CASTHQTQRVEQYF
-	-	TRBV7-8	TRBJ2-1	TGTGCCAGCAGCTTAGTGGGAGGGGGGAATGAGCAGTTCTTC	CASSLVGGGNEQFF
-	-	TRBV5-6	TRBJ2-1	TGTGCCAGCAGCTTGGTGGCGGCGGCGGCGAAGGGACAAGGTGAGCAGTTCTTC	CASSLVAAAAKGQGEQFF
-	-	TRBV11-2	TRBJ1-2	TGTGCCAGCAGCTATGGGGAGTATGGCTACACCTTC	CASSYGEYGYTF
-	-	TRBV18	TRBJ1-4	TGTGCCAGCTCACCGCCGGGAGAAAAACTGTTTTTT	CASSPPGEKLFF
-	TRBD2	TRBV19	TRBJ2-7	TGTGCCACCGCGACTAGCGGGAGTTACGAGCAGTACTTC	CATATSGSYEQYF
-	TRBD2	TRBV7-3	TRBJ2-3	TGTGCCAGCAGCCGGGGGGGGAGCACAGATACGCAGTATTTT	CASSRGGSTDTQYF
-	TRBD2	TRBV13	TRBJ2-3	TGTGCCAGCAGCCCGCGACTAGCGGGAGGCACAGATACGCAGTATTTT	CASSPRLAGGTDTQYF
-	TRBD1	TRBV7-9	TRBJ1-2	TGTGCCGGCGGGACAGGGGCCCCCTATGGCTACACCTTC	CAGGTGAPYGYTF
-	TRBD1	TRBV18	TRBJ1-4	TGTGCCAGCTCACCTCGGACAGGGTCGAATGAAAAACTGTTTTTT	CASSPRTGSNEKLFF
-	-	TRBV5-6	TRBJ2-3	TGTGCCAGCAGTCTCCGTAGCGGTACTAGCACAGATACGCAGTATTTT	CASSLRSGTSTDTQYF
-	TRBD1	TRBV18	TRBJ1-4	TGTGCCAGCTCACCATCCCGGGACAGGGGGACACGAAGTAATGAAAAACTGTTTTTT	CASSPSRDRGTRSNEKLFF
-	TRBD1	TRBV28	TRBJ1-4	TGTGCCAGCAGCCAGGACAGGGGAGGGGAAAAACTGTTTTTT	CASSQDRGGEKLFF
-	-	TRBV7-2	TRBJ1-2	TGTGCCAGCAGCTTATCGTTCCGGCGCAGGGGTAATGGCTACACCTTC	CASSLSFRRRGNGYTF
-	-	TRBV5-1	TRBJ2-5	TGCGCCAGCAGCTCCGGCGGAGTCCAAGAGACCCAGTACTTC	CASSSGGVQETQYF
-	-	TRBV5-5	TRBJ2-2	TGTGCCAGCAGCCTTCTCGGGTCCGGGGAGCTGTTTTTT	CASSLLGSGELFF
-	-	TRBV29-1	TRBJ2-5	TGCAGCGCCGACCAGGGTGCGGAAGAGACCCAGTACTTC	CSADQGAEETQYF
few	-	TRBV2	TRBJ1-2	TGTGCCAGCAGCTGGAGGGGACTGTCCTATGGCTACACCTTC	CASSWRGLSYGYTF
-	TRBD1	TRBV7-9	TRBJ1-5	TGTGCCAGCAGCTTAGGGGCAGGGGGTCAGCCCCAGCATTTT	CASSLGAGGQPQHF
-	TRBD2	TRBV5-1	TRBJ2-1	TGCGCCAGCAGCTTAGGGACTAGTGTCCAGTTCTTC	CASSLGTSVQFF
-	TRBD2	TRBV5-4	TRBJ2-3	TGTGCCAGCAGCTTCGCGGGAGGGAGCACAGATACGCAGTATTTT	CASSFAGGSTDTQYF
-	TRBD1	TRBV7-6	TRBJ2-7	TGTGCCAGCAGCAGAACGACAGGGGCCAGCTCCTACGAGCAGTACTTC	CASSRTTGASSYEQYF
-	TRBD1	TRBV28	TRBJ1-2	TGTGCCAGCACCCCGGGACAGGGTCTCCTTGGCTACACCTTC	CASTPGQGLLGYTF
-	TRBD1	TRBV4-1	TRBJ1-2	TGCGCCAGCAGACCCCTTGGACAGGGTAACTATGGCTACACCTTC	CASRPLGQGNYGYTF
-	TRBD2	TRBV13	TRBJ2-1	TGTGCCAGCAGCAGGAGAGCGGGAGGCACCTACAATGAGCAGTTCTTC	CASSRRAGGTYNEQFF
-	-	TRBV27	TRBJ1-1	TGTGCCAGCAGTTTATTCGGAGGGAGATTGGCTTTCTTT	CASSLFGGRLAFF
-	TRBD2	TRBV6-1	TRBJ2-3	TGTGCCAGCACAGCGGGAGGCCCCCCCTCAGATACGCAGTATTTT	CASTAGGPPSDTQYF
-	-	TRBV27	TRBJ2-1	TGTGCCAGCAGCCCAGGACGAGGGAACAATGAGCAGTTCTTC	CASSPGRGNNEQFF
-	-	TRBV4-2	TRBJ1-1	TGTGCCAGCAGCCCATCCGCGAGGGCCGGGGACACTGAAGCTTTCTTT	CASSPSARAGDTEAFF
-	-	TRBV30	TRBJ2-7	TGTGCCTGGAGTGCCGGACAAGCGAAGGAGCAGTACTTC	CAWSAGQAKEQYF
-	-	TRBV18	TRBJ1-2	TGTGCCAGCTCACCCCCTGAGGCAGGGCCCTATGGCTACACCTTC	CASSPPEAGPYGYTF
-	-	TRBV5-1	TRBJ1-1	TGCGCCAGCAGCTTGCCCGCCCCGGGGGGGGCGTCTGAAGCTTTCTTT	CASSLPAPGGASEAFF
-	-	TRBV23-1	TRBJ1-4	TGCGCCAGCAGTCAATGTGGGCAGGATTGGGCAACTAATGAAAAACTGTTTTTT	CASSQCGQDWATNEKLFF
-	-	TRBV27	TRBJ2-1	TGTGCCAGCAGTTCCCCGGCTCGCCGGAGCTCCTACAATGAGCAGTTCTTC	CASSSPARRSSYNEQFF
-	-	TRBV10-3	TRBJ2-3	TGTGCCATCAGCCCAAGCACAGATACGCAGTATTTT	CAISPSTDTQYF
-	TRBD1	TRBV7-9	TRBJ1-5	TGTGCCAGCAGCGCTAAGGGGACAGGGCGTAATCAGCCCCAGCATTTT	CASSAKGTGRNQPQHF
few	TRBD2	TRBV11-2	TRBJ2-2	TGTGCCAGCAGCTACCTAGCGGGAGGTTGGACCGGGGAGCTGTTTTTT	CASSYLAGGWTGELFF
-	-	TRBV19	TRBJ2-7	TGTGCCAACCTGGCATGCTACGAGCAGTACTTC	CANLACYEQYF